This is a list of T cell receptor beta chains from one sample in a study of PD-1 blockade in classical Hodgkin lymphoma. Data came from immunoSEQ multiplex PCR; TCRdb stores just in-frame clones and leaves some out. The sample has some 90,000 clones, 78% seen once. This material consisted of peripheral blood mononuclear cells (PBMCs), taken before the fourth cycle of nivolumab. The receptors come from a human donor with classical Hodgkin lymphoma. CDR3s include the opening cysteine and the closing phenylalanine or tryptophan. Each record gives: V gene, clone size, CDR3 length, J gene, D gene, CDR3 protein, CDR3 DNA. A D gene is named only where the DNA matches it firmly. A clone size is listed for some rows: how often the clone was seen (once, few, many), or a class if it is expanded.

TRBV5-1	-	16	TRBJ1-2	-	CASSLAGQTVNYGYTF	TGCGCCAGCAGCTTGGCCGGACAGACTGTAAACTATGGCTACACCTTC
TRBV7-2	-	15	TRBJ1-5	TRBD1	CASSLTGVVSQPQHF	TGTGCCAGCAGCTTAACAGGGGTAGTCAGTCAGCCCCAGCATTTT
TRBV6-5	once	14	TRBJ1-3	-	CASNPPGHRNTIYF	TGTGCCAGCAACCCACCAGGACATCGAAACACCATATATTTT
TRBV18	few	13	TRBJ1-2	-	CASSPTWAKGYTF	TGTGCCAGCTCCCCGACGTGGGCGAAAGGCTACACCTTC
TRBV29-1	-	12	TRBJ2-1	-	CSVMGYNNEQFF	TGCAGCGTCATGGGGTATAACAATGAGCAGTTCTTC
TRBV7-9	-	15	TRBJ2-7	-	CASSLGGGHPYEQYF	TGTGCCAGCAGCTTAGGGGGGGGACATCCCTACGAGCAGTACTTC
TRBV19	-	16	TRBJ2-6	TRBD1	CASSRDSFSGANVLTF	TGTGCCAGCTCCCGGGACAGTTTCTCTGGGGCCAACGTCCTGACTTTC
TRBV5-8	-	15	TRBJ2-1	-	CASSAGTSSYNEQFF	TGTGCCAGCAGTGCCGGGACAAGCTCCTACAATGAGCAGTTCTTC
TRBV9	-	15	TRBJ1-3	-	CASSVGSDSGNTIYF	TGTGCCAGCAGCGTAGGGTCCGACTCTGGAAACACCATATATTTT
TRBV4-3	few	15	TRBJ1-1	-	CASSQELQRGRGAFF	TGCGCCAGCAGCCAAGAACTACAGAGGGGACGGGGAGCTTTCTTT
TRBV5-3	few	13	TRBJ1-2	-	CARSLGRNYGYTF	TGTGCCAGAAGCCTCGGTCGAAACTATGGCTACACCTTC
TRBV6-1	-	14	TRBJ1-1	-	CASSVYSTDTEAFF	TGTGCCAGCAGTGTGTACAGCACAGACACTGAAGCTTTCTTT
TRBV27	-	14	TRBJ1-3	-	CASSFSGAGNTIYF	TGTGCCAGCAGTTTCTCTGGGGCTGGAAACACCATATATTTT
TRBV5-4	-	13	TRBJ1-2	-	CASSLAGGDGYTF	TGTGCCAGCAGCTTGGCGGGGGGCGATGGCTACACCTTC
TRBV30	few	14	TRBJ2-3	-	CAWSVRGGTDTQYF	TGTGCCTGGAGTGTACGAGGTGGCACAGATACGCAGTATTTT
TRBV10-3	-	15	TRBJ2-3	TRBD1	CAIRGDRGFTDTQYF	TGTGCCATCAGGGGGGACAGGGGGTTCACAGATACGCAGTATTTT
TRBV4-3	-	18	TRBJ2-4	TRBD1	CATPGTGPKPLAKNIQYF	TGCGCCACCCCAGGGACAGGCCCTAAACCACTAGCCAAAAACATTCAGTACTTC
TRBV7-9	-	15	TRBJ2-5	-	CASSLGRSGMETQYF	TGTGCCAGCAGCTTAGGCAGGTCAGGGATGGAGACCCAGTACTTC
TRBV6-6	-	16	TRBJ2-1	TRBD2	CASRYPRGTGGNEQFF	TGTGCCAGCAGATATCCCCGGGGAACGGGGGGGAATGAGCAGTTCTTC
TRBV5-4	-	15	TRBJ2-1	-	CASGRPGQVSNEQFF	TGTGCCAGCGGCCGGCCTGGGCAGGTCAGCAATGAGCAGTTCTTC
TRBV10-3	-	15	TRBJ2-2	TRBD1	CAITSGQVNTGELFF	TGTGCCATCACCTCGGGACAGGTGAACACCGGGGAGCTGTTTTTT
TRBV5-1	-	13	TRBJ1-1	-	CASARVVNTEAFF	TGCGCCAGCGCAAGGGTAGTGAACACTGAAGCTTTCTTT
TRBV7-9	-	13	TRBJ2-7	TRBD1	CASSLGGRFEQYF	TGTGCCAGCAGCCTAGGGGGCAGGTTCGAGCAGTACTTC
TRBV19	-	17	TRBJ1-2	-	CASSSEYSAEANYGYTF	TGTGCCAGCAGTAGTGAATACTCTGCTGAAGCTAACTATGGCTACACCTTC
TRBV6-5	-	13	TRBJ2-5	TRBD2	CASIGRAGETQYF	TGTGCCAGCATCGGGAGGGCCGGGGAGACCCAGTACTTC
TRBV19	-	17	TRBJ2-1	TRBD2	CASSSPQGLALSNEQFF	TGTGCCAGTAGTTCTCCCCAGGGACTAGCGCTGTCCAATGAGCAGTTCTTC
TRBV2	-	14	TRBJ2-7	-	CASRSGTLVGEQYF	TGTGCCAGCAGATCCGGGACCCTGGTGGGCGAGCAGTACTTC
TRBV4-3	once	15	TRBJ2-1	-	CASSQGDFNGIEQFF	TGCGCCAGCAGCCAAGGGGATTTTAATGGTATTGAGCAGTTCTTC
TRBV19	-	21	TRBJ1-5	-	CATSNMGGAVTRFYSNQPQHF	TGTGCCACCAGCAATATGGGGGGGGCAGTGACTCGATTTTATAGCAATCAGCCCCAGCATTTT
TRBV5-1	-	14	TRBJ2-5	TRBD1	CASSLDTGEETQYF	TGCGCCAGCAGCTTGGATACAGGGGAAGAGACCCAGTACTTC
TRBV18	-	12	TRBJ2-7	-	CASSPDYYEQYF	TGTGCCAGCTCACCAGATTACTACGAGCAGTACTTC
TRBV7-2	-	13	TRBJ1-2	-	CASSLGNIYGYTF	TGTGCCAGCAGCTTAGGGAACATCTATGGCTACACCTTC
TRBV7-3	-	15	TRBJ2-5	-	CASSLVSGPQETQYF	TGTGCCAGCAGCTTAGTGTCCGGACCGCAAGAGACCCAGTACTTC
TRBV5-1	-	14	TRBJ2-2	-	CASSFDAGAGELFF	TGCGCCAGCAGCTTCGACGCAGGGGCCGGGGAGCTGTTTTTT
TRBV23-1	-	17	TRBJ1-5	TRBD1	CASSQSHWDSFNQPQHF	TGCGCCAGCAGTCAATCCCACTGGGACAGCTTCAATCAGCCCCAGCATTTT
TRBV7-3	-	15	TRBJ2-1	-	CASSLTSSSGNEQFF	TGTGCCAGCAGCTTAACTTCAAGTAGCGGCAATGAGCAGTTCTTC
TRBV6-1	-	14	TRBJ1-1	TRBD1	CASRAGTGNTEAFF	TGTGCCAGCAGGGCCGGGACAGGGAACACTGAAGCTTTCTTT
TRBV5-1	-	13	TRBJ2-5	-	CASSTGAFGTQYF	TGCGCCAGCAGCACCGGGGCCTTTGGGACCCAGTACTTC
TRBV7-3	-	13	TRBJ1-1	-	CASRSGQNTEAFF	TGTGCCAGCAGGTCGGGACAGAACACTGAAGCTTTCTTT
TRBV5-1	-	14	TRBJ1-4	-	CASSLGTLGEKLFF	TGCGCCAGCAGCCTCGGGACCCTCGGTGAAAAACTGTTTTTT
TRBV2	-	13	TRBJ1-1	-	CASSEGGLTEAFF	TGTGCCAGCAGTGAAGGAGGGTTGACTGAAGCTTTCTTT
TRBV2	-	13	TRBJ2-7	-	CASRGRATYEQYF	TGTGCCAGTAGGGGTCGGGCCACCTACGAGCAGTACTTC
TRBV5-4	few	15	TRBJ2-5	TRBD2	CASSGSSGGEETQYF	TGTGCCAGCAGCGGTTCTAGCGGGGGGGAAGAGACCCAGTACTTC
TRBV28	-	14	TRBJ1-4	-	CASSLGFTNEKLFF	TGTGCCAGCAGTTTGGGGTTCACTAATGAAAAACTGTTTTTT
TRBV27	-	15	TRBJ1-2	TRBD1	CASSINPTGGKGYTF	TGTGCCAGCAGTATAAATCCGACAGGGGGGAAAGGCTACACCTTC
TRBV6-1	-	14	TRBJ2-3	TRBD1	CASSYRGRADTQYF	TGTGCCAGCAGCTACAGGGGGCGCGCAGATACGCAGTATTTT
TRBV5-8	-	12	TRBJ1-2	-	CASSLRNYGYTF	TGTGCCAGCAGCTTGCGGAACTATGGCTACACCTTC
TRBV18	-	14	TRBJ2-3	-	CASSEGSPTDTQYF	TGTGCCAGCTCAGAGGGCTCCCCAACAGATACGCAGTATTTT
TRBV7-2	-	14	TRBJ2-3	TRBD1	CASSRDRGPDTQYF	TGTGCCAGCAGCCGGGACAGGGGGCCAGATACGCAGTATTTT
TRBV6-6	-	14	TRBJ2-5	-	CASSYLTAQETQYF	TGTGCCAGCAGTTACCTGACAGCACAAGAGACCCAGTACTTC
TRBV6-5	-	15	TRBJ1-5	-	CASSYASGGNQPQHF	TGTGCCAGCAGTTACGCGTCAGGGGGCAATCAGCCCCAGCATTTT
TRBV25-1	-	15	TRBJ2-3	-	CASSDNRRSTDTQYF	TGTGCCAGCAGTGATAACAGGCGGAGCACAGATACGCAGTATTTT
TRBV11-3	-	13	TRBJ2-2	TRBD2	CASSASGHGELFF	TGTGCCAGCAGCGCTAGCGGGCACGGGGAGCTGTTTTTT
TRBV11-2	-	13	TRBJ2-7	-	CASSFWRPYEQYF	TGTGCCAGCAGCTTCTGGCGGCCCTACGAGCAGTACTTC
TRBV7-9	few	14	TRBJ1-5	-	CASSLGGFDQPQHF	TGTGCCAGCAGCTTAGGTGGTTTCGATCAGCCCCAGCATTTT
TRBV11-2	-	17	TRBJ2-2	-	CASSSRTGVTPTGELFF	TGTGCCAGCAGCTCTAGAACAGGAGTGACTCCCACCGGGGAGCTGTTTTTT
TRBV6-6	many	13	TRBJ2-2	-	CASSPTLAGELFF	TGTGCCAGCAGCCCTACCTTGGCCGGGGAGCTGTTTTTT